Listed below are T cell receptor beta chains from one sample, sequenced in a study of blood T cell repertoires in COVID-19. Here immunoSEQ multiplex PCR was the method, and the copy in TCRdb shows in-frame clones only, minus some. The sample records 250,000 to 350,000 clones, around 85% being singletons. Sequencing used peripheral blood. The receptors were sampled from a human donor with COVID-19, enrolled during active disease. The donor label of this sample is uncertain. The CDR3 runs from the conserved cysteine through the conserved F or W. D genes are given only for firm matches. Clone size is shown for a subset of rows, as once, few, many or a class of expanded clone.

j_gene	d_gene	abundance	v_gene	CDR3nt	CDR3aa
TRBJ2-7	-	-	TRBV7-2	TGTGCCAGCAGCTTAAACGGCCCTGGGCAGCTGGGCGAGCAGTACTTC	CASSLNGPGQLGEQYF
TRBJ1-2	-	-	TRBV2	TGTGCCAGCAGTGAGATGGGGCCCTTCAACTATGGCTACACCTTC	CASSEMGPFNYGYTF
TRBJ1-4	TRBD1	-	TRBV29-1	TGCAGCGTACAACAGGGGGCGCAGGGTGAAAAACTGTTTTTT	CSVQQGAQGEKLFF
TRBJ2-2	TRBD2	-	TRBV5-4	TGTGCCAGCAGCCCTTCCCCTGCGGGAGGTCCAACCGGGGAGCTGTTTTTT	CASSPSPAGGPTGELFF
TRBJ2-7	-	-	TRBV6-5	TGTGCCAGCAGTTACCTGGGCAGGTCCTACGAGCAGTACTTC	CASSYLGRSYEQYF
TRBJ2-3	-	-	TRBV7-3	TGTGCCAGCAGCCCCCTGGTTGAAGCGTCAGCTACGCAGTATTTT	CASSPLVEASATQYF
TRBJ1-5	-	-	TRBV7-2	TGTGCCAGCAGCTTAGACCTAGGGGTTCAGCCCCAGCATTTT	CASSLDLGVQPQHF
TRBJ2-5	TRBD1	-	TRBV28	TGTGCCAGCAGTCGAGGACAGGGTCGTCTAAGGGCTCAGGAGACCCAGTACTTC	CASSRGQGRLRAQETQYF
TRBJ1-2	TRBD1	-	TRBV10-3	TGTGCCATCAACCAACGGGACAGGGGAATAGGCTACACCTTC	CAINQRDRGIGYTF
TRBJ2-7	-	-	TRBV11-2	TGTGCCAGCAGCTTATCGCTAAGAGGGGGATTGGGCGAGCAGTACTTC	CASSLSLRGGLGEQYF
TRBJ1-5	TRBD1	once	TRBV2	TGTGCCAGCAGTGTGGGACAGCTTAAGGACAATCAGCCCCAGCATTTT	CASSVGQLKDNQPQHF
TRBJ2-7	-	-	TRBV28	TGTGCCAGCCGGGGGGCAACCTACGAGCAGTACTTC	CASRGATYEQYF
TRBJ1-1	-	-	TRBV5-5	TGTGCCAGCAGCTTACAGGGTATGAACACTGAAGCTTTCTTT	CASSLQGMNTEAFF
TRBJ2-5	TRBD1	-	TRBV28	TGTGCCAGCAGTCCCAGGAGACAGGGATGGCAAGAGACCCAGTACTTC	CASSPRRQGWQETQYF
TRBJ1-1	-	-	TRBV7-2	TGTGCCAGCAGTACAGGACAGCGTAGAGAAGCTTTCTTT	CASSTGQRREAFF
TRBJ2-2	TRBD2	once	TRBV19	TGTGCCAGTCACTACGGGGGGGAGAACACCGGGGAGCTGTTTTTT	CASHYGGENTGELFF
TRBJ2-3	TRBD2	-	TRBV3-1/TRBV3-2	TGTGCCAGCAGCCTGATCCCGACTAGCGGGATAAGCACAGATACGCAGTATTTT	CASSLIPTSGISTDTQYF
TRBJ1-6	-	-	TRBV6-5	TGTGCCAGCAGTCGTCAACAGAATTCACCCCTCCACTTT	CASSRQQNSPLHF
TRBJ1-5	-	-	TRBV19	TGTGCCAGTACCTCCGGGAGCCTGTATCAGCCCCAGCATTTT	CASTSGSLYQPQHF
TRBJ1-3	-	-	TRBV7-2	TGTGCCAGCAGCCCTGAACAGCCGAGCTCTGGAAACACCATATATTTT	CASSPEQPSSGNTIYF
TRBJ2-2	TRBD2	-	TRBV11-3	TGTGCCAGCAGCTTAGAGGGCCGAGCGGGAGTTACCGGGGAGCTGTTTTTT	CASSLEGRAGVTGELFF
TRBJ2-2	TRBD2	-	TRBV7-2	TGTGCCAGCAGCCAGTCACTAGCGGGCGCAACCGGGGAGCTGTTTTTT	CASSQSLAGATGELFF
TRBJ1-1	TRBD1	-	TRBV2	TGTGCCAGCAGTACCTCTGAAGGACAGGGGAAGAGGGCTGAAGCTTTCTTT	CASSTSEGQGKRAEAFF
TRBJ1-2	-	-	TRBV6-2/TRBV6-3	TGTGCCAGCAGCCCGCTGAGGGGGGGTGGCTACACCTTC	CASSPLRGGGYTF
TRBJ2-7	TRBD2	-	TRBV5-1	TGCGCCAGCAGCCCGGAGGCTAGCGGGAGCTCCTACGAGCAGTACTTC	CASSPEASGSSYEQYF
TRBJ1-4	TRBD1	-	TRBV2	TGTGCCAGCAGCTTCCGGACAGGGGGGAATGAAAAACTGTTTTTT	CASSFRTGGNEKLFF
TRBJ1-1	TRBD1	-	TRBV19	TGTGCCAGTAGTACAGGGGGTGGGGACACTGAAGCTTTCTTT	CASSTGGGDTEAFF
TRBJ2-3	TRBD1	-	TRBV10-2	TGCGCCAGCAGTGAGTCGACAGGGCGGATCGGCACAGATACGCAGTATTTT	CASSESTGRIGTDTQYF
TRBJ1-2	-	-	TRBV19	TGTGCCAGTAGTGCGGGAAACCAGGCGGGCTACACCTTC	CASSAGNQAGYTF
TRBJ2-5	-	-	TRBV18	TGTGCCAGCTCGCAGGTTGTATCCCAAGAGACCCAGTACTTC	CASSQVVSQETQYF
TRBJ1-6	-	few	TRBV30	TGTGCCTGGATTCGGGGGTTCGGTTCACCCCTCCACTTT	CAWIRGFGSPLHF
TRBJ1-5	TRBD1	-	TRBV6-2/TRBV6-3	TGTGCCAGCAGCACCAATACGAGGACAGGGGCTTTATGGGGACAGCCCCAGCATTTT	CASSTNTRTGALWGQPQHF
TRBJ1-2	-	-	TRBV29-1	TGCAGCGTTGGAGGCAGGGATGAATACTATGGCTACACCTTC	CSVGGRDEYYGYTF
TRBJ2-5	-	-	TRBV11-2	TGTGCCAGCAGCTTCACCGCAGGGGGGTACCAAGAGACCCAGTACTTC	CASSFTAGGYQETQYF
TRBJ1-2	-	-	TRBV29-1	TGCAGCGTTGAGCGTCCAATAATCAACTATGGCTACACCTTC	CSVERPIINYGYTF
TRBJ2-1	TRBD2	-	TRBV18	TGTGCCAGCTCACCGGGACTAGCGGGCGATGAGCAGTTCTTC	CASSPGLAGDEQFF
TRBJ1-5	TRBD1	-	TRBV28	TGTGCCAGCACAGAGCTAGTGGGACAGGGGGCCGGAAGCAATCAGCCCCAGCATTTT	CASTELVGQGAGSNQPQHF
TRBJ2-5	-	-	TRBV5-8	TGTGCCAGCAGACAATCCGGGACAACACAAGAGACCCAGTACTTC	CASRQSGTTQETQYF
TRBJ1-1	-	-	TRBV18	TGTGCCAGCTCACCACCGGGCCGCAACACTGAAGCTTTCTTT	CASSPPGRNTEAFF
TRBJ2-6	-	-	TRBV3-1/TRBV3-2	TGTGCCAGCAGCCCCGAAGGGGGGGACGGGGCCAACGTCCTGACTTTC	CASSPEGGDGANVLTF
TRBJ2-1	-	few	TRBV11-3	TGTGCCAGCAGCTTAGGGGAAGAGGGCAATGAGCAGTTCTTC	CASSLGEEGNEQFF
TRBJ1-1	-	-	TRBV7-9	TGTGCCAGCAGCTTAGCGCGGGGGGTTGGCAGAACCATGAACACTGAAGCTTTCTTT	CASSLARGVGRTMNTEAFF
TRBJ2-2	TRBD1	-	TRBV30	TGTGCCTTCGGACAGGGAAACACCGGGGAGCTGTTTTTT	CAFGQGNTGELFF
TRBJ1-1	TRBD1	once	TRBV28	TGTGCCAGCAGGAAGACAGGGGGTGGCACTGAAGCTTTCTTT	CASRKTGGGTEAFF
TRBJ1-2	TRBD1	-	TRBV6-5	TGTGCCAGCAGTTACTCAGGTCAGGGGGGCGGCTACACCTTC	CASSYSGQGGGYTF
TRBJ1-2	-	-	TRBV4-3	TGCGCCAGCAGCCAAGATGGGAGAAACTATGGCTACACCTTC	CASSQDGRNYGYTF
TRBJ2-2	TRBD1	-	TRBV30	TGTGCCTGGAGTCAGGGGGCGCGAACCGGGGAGCTGTTTTTT	CAWSQGARTGELFF
TRBJ1-2	TRBD1	few	TRBV4-3	TGCGCCAGCAGCCAGTTGACAGGGGTTAACTATGGCTACACCTTC	CASSQLTGVNYGYTF
TRBJ1-5	-	-	TRBV7-9	TGTGCCAGCAGCAAAGACAGTAGCAATCAGCCCCAGCATTTT	CASSKDSSNQPQHF
TRBJ2-3	TRBD2	few	TRBV27	TGTGCCAGCAGTAGCGGGAGTAAACCCACAGATACGCAGTATTTT	CASSSGSKPTDTQYF
TRBJ2-1	-	-	TRBV7-2	TGTGCCAGCAGCTTAGCCTCCGACAATGAGCAGTTCTTC	CASSLASDNEQFF